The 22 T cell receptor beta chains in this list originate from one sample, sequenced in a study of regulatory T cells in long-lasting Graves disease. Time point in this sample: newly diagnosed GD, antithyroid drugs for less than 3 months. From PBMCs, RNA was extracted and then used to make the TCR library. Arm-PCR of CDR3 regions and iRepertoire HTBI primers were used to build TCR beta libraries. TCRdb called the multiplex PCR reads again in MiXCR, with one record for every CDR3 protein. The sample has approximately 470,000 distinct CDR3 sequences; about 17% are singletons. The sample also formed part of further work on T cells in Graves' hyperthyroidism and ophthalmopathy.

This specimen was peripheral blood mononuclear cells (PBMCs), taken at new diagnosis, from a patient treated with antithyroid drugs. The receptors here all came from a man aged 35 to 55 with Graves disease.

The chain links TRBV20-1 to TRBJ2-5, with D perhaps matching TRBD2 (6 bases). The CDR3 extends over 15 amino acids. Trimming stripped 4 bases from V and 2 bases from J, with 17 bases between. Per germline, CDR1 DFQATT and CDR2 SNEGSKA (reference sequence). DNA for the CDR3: TGCAGTGCTAACGCGTGGCGGGGAAAACAAGAGACCCAGTACTTC. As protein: CSANAWRGKQETQYF.

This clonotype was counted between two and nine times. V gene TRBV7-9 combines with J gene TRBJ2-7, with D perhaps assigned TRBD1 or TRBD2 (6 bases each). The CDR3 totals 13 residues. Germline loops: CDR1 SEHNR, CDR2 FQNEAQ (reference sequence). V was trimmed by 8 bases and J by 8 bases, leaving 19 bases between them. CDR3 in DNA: TGTGCCAGCGTCCTAACCCCCGGGGGCAAGCAGTACTTC. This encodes CASVLTPGGKQYF.

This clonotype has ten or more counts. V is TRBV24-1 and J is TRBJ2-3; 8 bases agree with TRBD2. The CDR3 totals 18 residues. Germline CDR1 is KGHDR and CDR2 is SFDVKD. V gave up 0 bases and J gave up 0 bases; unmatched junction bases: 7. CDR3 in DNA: TGTGCCACCAGTGATTTGTGGACTAGCCGGATAAGCACAGATACGCAGTATTTT. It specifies CATSDLWTSRISTDTQYF.

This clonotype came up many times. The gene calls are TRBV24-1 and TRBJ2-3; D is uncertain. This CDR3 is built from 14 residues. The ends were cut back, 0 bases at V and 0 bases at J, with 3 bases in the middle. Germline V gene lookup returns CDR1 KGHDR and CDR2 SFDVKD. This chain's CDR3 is CATSDLLSTDTQYF. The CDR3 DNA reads TGTGCCACCAGTGATTTGTTGAGCACAGATACGCAGTATTTT.

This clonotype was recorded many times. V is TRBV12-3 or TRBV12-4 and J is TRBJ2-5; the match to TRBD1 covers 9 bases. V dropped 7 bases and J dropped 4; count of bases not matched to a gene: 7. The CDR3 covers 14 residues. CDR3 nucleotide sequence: TGTGCCAGCACCCGGACAGGGGTTTTAGAGACCCAGTACTTC. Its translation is CASTRTGVLETQYF.

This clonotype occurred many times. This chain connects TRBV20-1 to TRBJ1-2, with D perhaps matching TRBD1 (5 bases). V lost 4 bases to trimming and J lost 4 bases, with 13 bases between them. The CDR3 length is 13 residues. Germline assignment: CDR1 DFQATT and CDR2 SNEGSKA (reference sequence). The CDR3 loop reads CSATILDSYGYTF. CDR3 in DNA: TGCAGTGCTACCATCCTAGACAGCTATGGCTACACCTTC.

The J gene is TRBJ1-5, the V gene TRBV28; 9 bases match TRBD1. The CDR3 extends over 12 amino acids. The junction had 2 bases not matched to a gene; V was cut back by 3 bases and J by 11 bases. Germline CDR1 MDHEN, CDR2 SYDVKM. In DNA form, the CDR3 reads TGTGCCAGCAGTTTTGGGGACAGGGCCCAGCATTTT. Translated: CASSFGDRAQHF.

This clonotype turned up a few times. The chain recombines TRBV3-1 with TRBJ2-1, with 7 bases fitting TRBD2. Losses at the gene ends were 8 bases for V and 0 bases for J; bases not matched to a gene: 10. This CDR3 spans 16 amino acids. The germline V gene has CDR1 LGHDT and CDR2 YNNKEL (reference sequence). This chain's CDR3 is CASGPQGLPSYNEQFF. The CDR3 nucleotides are TGTGCCAGCGGCCCGCAGGGACTACCCTCCTACAATGAGCAGTTCTTC.

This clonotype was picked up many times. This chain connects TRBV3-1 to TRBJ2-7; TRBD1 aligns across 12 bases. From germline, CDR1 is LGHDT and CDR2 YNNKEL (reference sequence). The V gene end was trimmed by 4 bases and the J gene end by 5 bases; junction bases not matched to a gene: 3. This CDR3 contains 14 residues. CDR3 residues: CASSPRDRGHEQYF. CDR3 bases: TGTGCCAGCAGCCCTAGGGACAGGGGGCACGAGCAGTACTTC.

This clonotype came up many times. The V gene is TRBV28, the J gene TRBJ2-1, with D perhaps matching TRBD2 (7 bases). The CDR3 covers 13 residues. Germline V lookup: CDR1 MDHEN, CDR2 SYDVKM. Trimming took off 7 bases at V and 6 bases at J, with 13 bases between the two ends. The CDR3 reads CASTTGRANEQFF. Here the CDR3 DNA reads TGTGCCAGCACCACAGGGAGGGCCAATGAGCAGTTCTTC.

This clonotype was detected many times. This CDR3 reads CASSQETFWETQYF. The CDR3 DNA sequence: TGTGCCAGCAGCCAAGAAACCTTTTGGGAGACCCAGTACTTC. The gene calls are TRBV3-1 and TRBJ2-5; D gene unclear. The CDR3 runs to 14 residues. The germline V and J ends were trimmed by 0 bases and 5 bases, with 10 bases remaining between them. CDR1 is LGHDT and CDR2 is YNNKEL in the germline V gene (reference sequence).

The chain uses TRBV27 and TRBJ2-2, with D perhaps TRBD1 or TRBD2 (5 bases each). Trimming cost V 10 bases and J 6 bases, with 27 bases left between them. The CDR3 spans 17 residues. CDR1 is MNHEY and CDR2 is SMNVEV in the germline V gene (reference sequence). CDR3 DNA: TGTGCCAAGACGTTACGGGCCGGGGCCCCCCCAGCCGGGGAGCTGTTTTTT. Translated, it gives CAKTLRAGAPPAGELFF.

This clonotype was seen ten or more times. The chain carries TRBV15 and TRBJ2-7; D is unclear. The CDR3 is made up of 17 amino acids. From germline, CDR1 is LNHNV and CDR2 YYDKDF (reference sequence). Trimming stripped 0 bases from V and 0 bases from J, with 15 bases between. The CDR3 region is CATSRDKRRALSYEQYF. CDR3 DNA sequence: TGTGCCACCAGCAGAGATAAAAGGAGAGCCCTCTCCTACGAGCAGTACTTC.

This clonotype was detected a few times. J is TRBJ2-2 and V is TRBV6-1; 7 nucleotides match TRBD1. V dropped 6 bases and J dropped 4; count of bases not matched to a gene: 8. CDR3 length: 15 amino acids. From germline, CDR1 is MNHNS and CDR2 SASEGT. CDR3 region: CASSLNRGGTGELFF. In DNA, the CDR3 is TGTGCCAGCAGCCTCAACAGGGGTGGCACCGGGGAGCTGTTTTTT.

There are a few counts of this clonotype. CDR3 DNA sequence: TGCAGTGCTAGAGATTGGGCTGGATCTCAAGAGACCCAGTACTTC. Translating it yields CSARDWAGSQETQYF. The chain couples TRBV20-1 to TRBJ2-5; D gene uncertain. Trimming removed 0 bases from V and 2 bases from J, with 13 bases in between. CDR3 size: 15 residues. In germline, CDR1 is DFQATT, CDR2 SNEGSKA (reference sequence).

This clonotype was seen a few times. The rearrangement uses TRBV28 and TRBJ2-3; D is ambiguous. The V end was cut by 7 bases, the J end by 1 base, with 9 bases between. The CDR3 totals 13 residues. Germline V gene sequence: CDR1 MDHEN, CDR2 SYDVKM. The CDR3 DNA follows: TGTGCCAGCACTTACTTGCGCACAGATACGCAGTATTTT. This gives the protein CASTYLRTDTQYF.

For the CDR3, the DNA is TGTGCCAGCAGTGGGAAACCGGGATTGAGCTATGGCTACACCTTC. Amino acid sequence: CASSGKPGLSYGYTF. This rearrangement joins TRBV6-2 or TRBV6-3 to TRBJ1-2; D is undetermined. Germline V gives CDR1 MNHEY, CDR2 SVGEGT. The V end was cut by 5 bases, the J end by 4 bases, with 17 bases between. The CDR3 length is 15 residues.

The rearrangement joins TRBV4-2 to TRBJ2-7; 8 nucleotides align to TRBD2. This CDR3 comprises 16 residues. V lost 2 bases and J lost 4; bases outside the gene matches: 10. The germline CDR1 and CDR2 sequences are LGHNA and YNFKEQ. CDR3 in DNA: TGTGCCAGCAGCCAAAATGCCGCCGGGGGGGGTTACGAGCAGTACTTC. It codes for CASSQNAAGGGYEQYF.

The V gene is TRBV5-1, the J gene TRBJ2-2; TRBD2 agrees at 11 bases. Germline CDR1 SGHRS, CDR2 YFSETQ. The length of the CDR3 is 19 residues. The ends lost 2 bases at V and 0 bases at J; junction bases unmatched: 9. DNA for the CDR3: TGCGCCAGCAGCTTTTCCGGGACTAGCGGAACCGCGAACACCGGGGAGCTGTTTTTT. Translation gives CASSFSGTSGTANTGELFF.

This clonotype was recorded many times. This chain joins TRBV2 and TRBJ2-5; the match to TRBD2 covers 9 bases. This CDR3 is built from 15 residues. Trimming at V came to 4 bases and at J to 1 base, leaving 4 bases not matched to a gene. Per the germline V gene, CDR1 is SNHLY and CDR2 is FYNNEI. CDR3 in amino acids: CASSARGLAQETQYF. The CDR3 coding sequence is TGTGCCAGCAGTGCAAGGGGACTAGCCCAAGAGACCCAGTACTTC. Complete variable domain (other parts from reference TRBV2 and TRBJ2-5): EPEVTQTPSHQVTQMGQEVILRCVPISNHLYFYWYRQILGQKVEFLVSFYNNEISEKSEIFDDQFSVERPDGSNFTLKIRSTKLEDSAMYFCASSARGLAQETQYFGPGTRLLVL.

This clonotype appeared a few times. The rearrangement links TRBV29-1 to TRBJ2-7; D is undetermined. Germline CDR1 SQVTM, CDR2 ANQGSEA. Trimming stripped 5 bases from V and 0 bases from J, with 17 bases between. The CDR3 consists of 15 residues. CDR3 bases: TGCAGCGTTCTCACTCAGGTGGTGGGCTCCTACGAGCAGTACTTC. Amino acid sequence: CSVLTQVVGSYEQYF.

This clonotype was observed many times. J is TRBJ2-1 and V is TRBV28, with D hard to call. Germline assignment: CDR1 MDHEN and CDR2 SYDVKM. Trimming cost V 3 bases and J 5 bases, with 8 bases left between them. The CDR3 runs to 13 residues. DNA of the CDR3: TGTGCCAGCAGTTTTGACTTTAACAATGAGCAGTTCTTC. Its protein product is CASSFDFNNEQFF.